A single sample gave rise to the 23 T cell receptor beta chains below, sequenced in a study of T cell responses to AZD1222 COVID-19 vaccine. Produced via immunoSEQ multiplex PCR; TCRdb's table is partial and in-frame only. The table lists about 140,000 clones, just under 95% of them singletons. The sample in question was peripheral blood, obtained on day 0 of AZD1222 vaccination. These receptors were collected from an adult in good health.

In nucleotides, the CDR3 is TGTGCCAGCAGTTACTCAGACGAGCAGTACTTC. It encodes CASSYSDEQYF. V gene TRBV6-5 combines with J gene TRBJ2-7; D is ambiguous. This CDR3 region has 11 residues. From germline, CDR1 is MNHEY and CDR2 SVGAGI. Trimming took off 0 bases at V and 5 bases at J, with 2 bases between the two ends.

The CDR3 region has the DNA TGTGCCAGCAGTGAATCACTCCCGCGCAATCAGCCCCAGCATTTT. Translation: CASSESLPRNQPQHF. The chain recombines TRBV6-1 with TRBJ1-5, with D hard to call. Trimming shortened V by 2 bases and J by 2 bases, and 10 bases separated the two germline ends. From germline, CDR1 is MNHNS and CDR2 SASEGT. There are 15 residues in the CDR3.

The chain has TRBV19 and TRBJ2-7, with TRBD1 as a possible D gene (6 bases). CDR3 length: 13 amino acids. V was clipped by 6 bases and J by 2 bases, with 11 bases between them. In germline, CDR1 is LNHDA, CDR2 SQIVND (reference sequence). Here the CDR3 reads CASRTQGTYEQYF. In DNA form, the CDR3 reads TGTGCCAGTAGAACACAGGGTACCTACGAGCAGTACTTC.

The rearrangement joins TRBV7-9 to TRBJ2-4, with 9 bases aligning to TRBD1. J was trimmed by 0 bases and V by 5 bases; bases with no gene match: 8. Germline CDR1 is SEHNR and CDR2 is FQNEAQ (reference sequence). CDR3 length: 17 amino acids. The CDR3 sequence is CASSLRTGDGAKNIQYF. The CDR3 DNA is TGTGCCAGCAGCCTAAGGACAGGGGACGGAGCCAAAAACATTCAGTACTTC.

This chain uses TRBV11-2 with TRBJ1-2, with D perhaps TRBD1 (5 bases). The length of the CDR3 is 13 residues. Trimming shortened V by 1 base and J by 6 bases, and 9 bases separated the two germline ends. CDR1 is SGHAT, CDR2 FQNNGV, per germline. In DNA, the CDR3 is TGTGCCAGCAGCTTAGCGGGGCGGGATGGCTACACCTTC. This sequence encodes CASSLAGRDGYTF.

The V and J genes are TRBV5-8 and TRBJ1-3; a possible D gene is TRBD1 (5 bases). CDR3 length: 14 residues. Germline values: CDR1 SGHTS, CDR2 YDEGEE. Trimming left V 4 bases short and J 0 bases short, with 8 bases between. The CDR3 spells CASSLRGSGNTIYF. DNA of the CDR3: TGTGCCAGCAGCCTAAGGGGCTCTGGAAACACCATATATTTT.

This chain uses TRBV2 with TRBJ2-7; 7 bases agree with TRBD1. This CDR3 region has 13 residues. The germline gives CDR1 SNHLY, CDR2 FYNNEI. The ends lost 6 bases at V and 2 bases at J; junction bases unmatched: 4. CDR3 residues: CASRGTATYEQYF. The CDR3 DNA reads as TGTGCCAGCAGGGGGACAGCTACCTACGAGCAGTACTTC. Complete variable domain (other parts from reference TRBV2 and TRBJ2-7): EPEVTQTPSHQVTQMGQEVILRCVPISNHLYFYWYRQILGQKVEFLVSFYNNEISEKSEIFDDQFSVERPDGSNFTLKIRSTKLEDSAMYFCASRGTATYEQYFGPGTRLTVT.

V and J are TRBV24-1 and TRBJ2-1; D ambiguous. CDR1 and CDR2 from the germline V gene are KGHDR and SFDVKD. Trimming took off 6 bases at V and 4 bases at J, with 9 bases between the two ends. This CDR3 comprises 13 residues. In DNA, the CDR3 is TGTGCCACCAGTTATACAGATTACAATGAGCAGTTCTTC. Amino acids: CATSYTDYNEQFF.

This clone is classed as medium-sized (0.01 to 0.1%). The rearrangement uses TRBV6-2 or TRBV6-3 and TRBJ2-1; TRBD2 agrees at 9 bases. From germline, CDR1 is MNHEY and CDR2 SVGEGT. V lost 4 bases to trimming and J lost 3 bases; unmatched junction nucleotides: 7. The CDR3 has 16 amino acids. DNA of the CDR3: TGTGCCAGCAGTTCCATGACTAGCGGTCTCTACAATGAGCAGTTCTTC. This sequence encodes CASSSMTSGLYNEQFF.

This sequence joins TRBV4-1 and TRBJ1-2; tentative D call: TRBD1 (5 bases). V gave up 0 bases and J gave up 3 bases, with 11 bases separating them. The CDR3 runs 15 residues. Germline V gene lookup returns CDR1 MGHRA and CDR2 YSYEKL. CDR3 DNA sequence: TGCGCCAGCAGCCAAGATCAGGGATTGGACTATGGCTACACCTTC. Residues: CASSQDQGLDYGYTF.

This clone has just one count. The genes are TRBV28 and TRBJ2-7; possible D gene TRBD1, 8 bases. V was trimmed by 6 bases and J by 1 base, leaving 13 bases between them. There are 14 residues in the CDR3. Germline CDR1 and CDR2: MDHEN and SYDVKM. CDR3 in DNA: TGTGCCAGCAGAGACAGGGGAGGGTCCTACGAGCAGTACTTC. Its protein product is CASRDRGGSYEQYF.

V and J are TRBV11-2 and TRBJ2-3; 12 positions match TRBD2. The CDR3 is 16 amino acids. Germline V gene data show CDR1 as SGHAT and CDR2 as FQNNGV. With 8 bases clipped from V and 6 bases from J, the junction kept 12 bases outside the gene matches. As DNA, the CDR3 is TGTGCCAGCGGCAACGCTGGAACTAGCGGGGGGGATACGCAGTATTTT. It codes for CASGNAGTSGGDTQYF.

This clone was seen once. The chain joins TRBV28 to TRBJ2-5; 9 nucleotides line up with TRBD2. Germline loops: CDR1 MDHEN, CDR2 SYDVKM. V lost 5 bases, J lost 5 bases, and 15 bases stayed unmatched. This CDR3 is 17 amino acids long. As DNA, the CDR3 is TGTGCCAGCAGTACCCGGGGTAGCGGGAGTGCAGGGGAGACCCAGTACTTC. It encodes CASSTRGSGSAGETQYF. Full variable domain (remainder filled in from reference TRBV28 and TRBJ2-5): DVKVTQSSRYLVKRTGEKVFLECVQDMDHENMFWYRQDPGLGLRLIYFSYDVKMKEKGDIPEGYSVSREKKERFSLILESASTNQTSMYLCASSTRGSGSAGETQYFGPGTRLLVL.

This chain links TRBV5-6 with TRBJ1-3; the D is unclear. There are 14 residues in the CDR3. The germline CDR1 and CDR2 sequences are SGHDT and YYEEEE. Deletions cut 1 base from V and 1 base from J, with 6 bases between. The CDR3 protein is CASSLWGSGNTIYF. CDR3 DNA: TGTGCCAGCAGCTTGTGGGGTTCTGGAAACACCATATATTTT.

The V gene is TRBV6-2 or TRBV6-3, the J gene TRBJ1-5; D gene ambiguous. V was clipped by 4 bases and J by 0 bases, with 10 bases between them. The CDR3 length is 15 residues. Per the germline V gene, CDR1 is MNHEY and CDR2 is SVGEGT. The CDR3 DNA is TGTGCCAGCAGTTCGATTGCAGATAGCAATCAGCCCCAGCATTTT. It is translated as CASSSIADSNQPQHF.

The V call is TRBV10-1, the J call TRBJ1-4; TRBD1 matches at 7 bases. V gave up 4 bases and J gave up 4 bases; unmatched junction bases: 3. Germline lookup yields CDR1 WNHNN and CDR2 SYGVQD (reference sequence). CDR3 length: 14 residues. The CDR3 region is CASSAGTVNEKLFF. As DNA, the CDR3 is TGCGCCAGCAGTGCAGGGACAGTTAATGAAAAACTGTTTTTT.

The gene calls are TRBV11-2 and TRBJ1-1; 9 bases align to TRBD1. CDR1 is SGHAT and CDR2 is FQNNGV in the germline V gene. The CDR3 runs 14 residues. The V segment lost 7 bases and the J segment 10 bases; nucleotides outside the gene matches: 13. The DNA for the CDR3 is TGTGCCAGCACCTCGGACAGGGGAAAGGGTCCAGCTTTCTTT. This sequence encodes CASTSDRGKGPAFF.

This clone was found a few times. This chain connects TRBV3-1 (or the pseudogene TRBV3-2) to TRBJ1-5, with D uncertain. V was pared by 5 bases and J by 2 bases, with 7 bases between. The CDR3 loop spans 13 amino acids. Germline CDR1 reads LGHDT; CDR2 reads YNNKEL (reference sequence). The CDR3 DNA sequence: TGTGCCAGCAGCGCTGACCGCAATCAGCCCCAGCATTTT. Translated, it gives CASSADRNQPQHF.

V is TRBV6-5 and J is TRBJ1-1, with D possibly TRBD1 on 5 matching bases. The CDR3 contains 13 residues. CDR1 is MNHEY and CDR2 is SVGAGI in the germline V gene. Deletions cut 8 bases from V and 0 bases from J, with 10 bases between. CDR3 sequence: CASGDGLNTEAFF. CDR3 coding DNA: TGTGCCAGCGGGGACGGACTGAACACTGAAGCTTTCTTT.

The chain carries TRBV28 and TRBJ1-6, with D perhaps matching TRBD1 (6 bases). CDR3 length equals 16 residues. Germline-derived CDR1 and CDR2 are MDHEN and SYDVKM. V dropped 6 bases and J dropped 7 bases, with 19 bases sitting between them. CDR3 amino acids: CASSRVGGGSNSPLHF. The CDR3, as DNA: TGTGCCAGCAGCCGCGTGGGGGGGGGCAGCAATTCACCCCTCCACTTT.

The V and J genes are TRBV11-2 and TRBJ1-5; 7 nucleotides line up with TRBD1. The trim removed 2 bases at V and 6 bases at J, leaving 1 base unmatched. This CDR3 is 13 amino acids long. In germline, CDR1 is SGHAT, CDR2 FQNNGV. The CDR3 sequence is CASSLTGVQPQHF. The CDR3 DNA follows: TGTGCCAGCAGCTTAACAGGGGTTCAGCCCCAGCATTTT.

The J gene is TRBJ2-2, the V gene TRBV19, with 10 nucleotides matching TRBD1. After removal of 5 bases from V and 5 bases from J, the junction contained 8 bases not matched to a gene. Germline lookup yields CDR1 LNHDA and CDR2 SQIVND (reference sequence). There are 16 residues in the CDR3. In DNA form, the CDR3 reads TGTGCCAGTAGTCCTCGGGGACAGGGGTGGACCGGGGAGCTGTTTTTT. Translating gives CASSPRGQGWTGELFF.

The gene calls are TRBV6-1 and TRBJ1-3; D gene unclear. Deletions cut 0 bases from V and 0 bases from J, with 9 bases between. Germline values: CDR1 MNHNS, CDR2 SASEGT. The CDR3 is 16 amino acids. In nucleotides, the CDR3 is TGTGCCAGCAGTGAAGCGCCGTCTCGCTCTGGAAACACCATATATTTT. This translates into CASSEAPSRSGNTIYF.